What follows are 24 T cell receptor beta chains derived from one specimen sequenced in a study of technical replicates of blood from several donors. Data came from immunoSEQ multiplex PCR; TCRdb stores just in-frame clones and leaves some out. Of 83,000 or so clones in the sample, more than 80% are singletons; the top ten hold more than 0.2%. Sequenced sample: T cells isolated from PBMCs. The receptors were sampled from a human donor in good health.

The gene calls are TRBV27 and TRBJ2-1, with a weak D call TRBD2 (6 bases). The CDR3 is 13 residues long. Trimming took 6 bases from V and 7 from J, leaving 13 bases between them. Germline CDR1 MNHEY, CDR2 SMNVEV (reference sequence). The CDR3 region is CASRLADNNEQFF. CDR3 nucleotides: TGTGCCAGCAGACTAGCCGACAATAATGAGCAGTTCTTC.

The chain links TRBV4-1 to TRBJ1-1, with a possible D match to TRBD1 (6 bases). The CDR3 sequence is 16 residues long. The germline V gene has CDR1 MGHRA and CDR2 YSYEKL. V was cut by 4 bases and J by 3 bases, with 18 bases left in between. CDR3 bases: TGCGCCAGCAGCCGAACGGGGGGCGGATGGGACACTGAAGCTTTCTTT. As protein: CASSRTGGGWDTEAFF.

The chain combines TRBV2 with TRBJ2-3, with D possibly TRBD1 on 5 matching bases. The CDR3 has 14 residues. Germline V gene lookup returns CDR1 SNHLY and CDR2 FYNNEI. Trimming shortened V by 4 bases and J by 4 bases, and 12 bases separated the two germline ends. Written as DNA, the CDR3 is TGTGCCAGCAGTGCGGCGGCAGGGTCAGATACGCAGTATTTT. It specifies CASSAAAGSDTQYF.

The chain joins TRBV2 to TRBJ2-1; 12 bases are a match to TRBD2. CDR1 and CDR2 from the germline V gene are SNHLY and FYNNEI. J gave up 4 bases and V 7 bases, and 5 bases lay outside the gene matches. The CDR3 covers 15 residues. The CDR3 reads CASTWTSGVYNEQFF. In DNA, the CDR3 is TGTGCCAGCACCTGGACTAGCGGGGTATACAATGAGCAGTTCTTC.

The V call is TRBV7-9, the J call TRBJ1-1; D not certain. The CDR3 spans 14 residues. With 2 bases removed from V and 5 bases from J, the gap between germline ends came to 12 bases. In germline, CDR1 is SEHNR, CDR2 FQNEAQ (reference sequence). As DNA, the CDR3 is TGTGCCAGCAGCTTAATTCCCTCTGAGACTGAAGCTTTCTTT. This gives the protein CASSLIPSETEAFF.

The table lists this clone with a few counts. The CDR3 loop reads CASSLAQTGPGGYTF. Written as DNA, the CDR3 is TGTGCCAGCAGCTTGGCGCAGACAGGACCAGGTGGCTACACCTTC. The chain has TRBV5-4 and TRBJ1-2, with D possibly TRBD1 on 6 matching bases. The length of the CDR3 is 15 residues. Deletions cut 0 bases from V and 7 bases from J, with 16 bases between. The V gene's germline CDR1 is SGHNT and CDR2 YYREEE (reference sequence).

This clone was seen just once. This chain links TRBV15 with TRBJ2-7, with 10 bases lining up with TRBD1. Germline CDR1 and CDR2: LNHNV and YYDKDF (reference sequence). This CDR3 is 15 amino acids long. The V and J ends lost 8 bases and 0 bases, in that order; junction bases with no gene match: 7. Here the CDR3 DNA reads TGTGCCACCGGAAGGACAGGGGGAGGCTCCTACGAGCAGTACTTC. The encoded protein is CATGRTGGGSYEQYF.

The V call is TRBV25-1, the J call TRBJ2-1, with 10 nucleotides matching TRBD2. After removal of 7 bases from V and 6 bases from J, the junction contained 12 bases not matched to a gene. Looked up from germline, CDR1 is MGHDK and CDR2 is SYGVNS. The CDR3 length is 16 residues. The DNA of the CDR3 is TGTGCCAGCACCCACTCTCTAGCGGGAGAGATCAATGAGCAGTTCTTC. Residues: CASTHSLAGEINEQFF.

This chain connects TRBV27 to TRBJ1-3; D perhaps matches TRBD1 (5 bases). The CDR3 is made up of 14 amino acids. Germline CDR1 is MNHEY and CDR2 is SMNVEV (reference sequence). Deletions cut 2 bases from V and 3 bases from J, with 8 bases between. CDR3 protein: CASSLQGVGNTIYF. CDR3 in DNA: TGTGCCAGCAGTTTACAGGGTGTTGGAAACACCATATATTTT.

The chain employs TRBV9 and TRBJ1-6; D call uncertain. The CDR3 loop spans 12 amino acids. Germline-derived CDR1 and CDR2 are SGDLS and YYNGEE. With 3 bases removed from V and 11 bases from J, the gap between germline ends came to 9 bases. The CDR3 loop is CASSARSPPLHF. CDR3 DNA: TGTGCCAGCAGCGCCCGTTCCCCACCCCTCCACTTT.

The CDR3 reads CASSQRDRDGGELFF. DNA of the CDR3: TGTGCCAGCAGCCAACGGGACAGGGATGGCGGGGAGCTGTTTTTT. The gene calls are TRBV4-2 and TRBJ2-2; 9 bases line up with TRBD1. Germline CDR1 LGHNA, CDR2 YNFKEQ. This CDR3 comprises 15 residues. Trimming removed 2 bases from V and 7 bases from J; junction bases left unmatched: 5.

This clone was seen only once. The chain links TRBV27 to TRBJ1-3; D not certain. The germline V and J ends were trimmed by 6 bases and 0 bases, with 6 bases remaining between them. CDR1 and CDR2 (germline): MNHEY, SMNVEV (reference sequence). The CDR3 contains 13 residues. CDR3 coding DNA: TGTGCCAGCAGGGGCTACTCTGGAAACACCATATATTTT. Its translation is CASRGYSGNTIYF.

V usage is TRBV6-4 and J usage is TRBJ2-5, with TRBD1 matching 8 bases. V dropped 2 bases and J dropped 4; count of bases not matched to a gene: 9. CDR1 MRHNA and CDR2 SNTAGT come from the germline V gene. The CDR3 contains 16 residues. In DNA form, the CDR3 reads TGTGCCAGCAGTGACGACTGTTGGACAGGGATAGAGACCCAGTACTTC. Protein sequence: CASSDDCWTGIETQYF.

The chain recombines TRBV18 with TRBJ1-4, with 9 bases fitting TRBD1. Germline CDR1 and CDR2: KGHSH and LQKENI. V was pared by 5 bases and J by 8 bases, with 6 bases of the junction left unmatched. The CDR3 contains 14 residues. The CDR3 nucleotides read TGTGCCAGCTCATTCGGACAGGGGAACGAAAAACTGTTTTTT. It is translated as CASSFGQGNEKLFF.

The chain links TRBV7-6 to TRBJ1-5, with no clear D. The CDR3 spans 14 residues. The germline CDR1 and CDR2 sequences are SGHVS and FNYEAQ. Trimming removed 5 bases from V and 6 bases from J, with 14 bases in between. CDR3 in amino acids: CASSPYRGGQPQHF. The CDR3 DNA reads TGTGCCAGCAGCCCCTATCGGGGAGGTCAGCCCCAGCATTTT.

This chain connects TRBV2 to TRBJ1-5, with 8 bases fitting TRBD1. Trimming removed 6 bases from V and 0 bases from J; junction bases left unmatched: 10. CDR3 length: 17 amino acids. Germline CDR1 is SNHLY and CDR2 is FYNNEI. This CDR3 is CASSPTGGPYSNQPQHF. The CDR3 region has the DNA TGTGCCAGCAGCCCCACAGGGGGACCTTATAGCAATCAGCCCCAGCATTTT.

This chain joins TRBV30 and TRBJ1-2; 8 bases match TRBD1. V dropped 1 base and J dropped 10; count of bases not matched to a gene: 8. Germline CDR1 reads GTSNPN; CDR2 reads SVGIG (reference sequence). The CDR3 has 13 amino acids. The CDR3 region has the DNA TGTGCCTGGAGTGCCCCAGACAGGGGAGTCTACACCTTC. Translating it yields CAWSAPDRGVYTF.

The J gene is TRBJ2-5, the V gene TRBV6-6; a weak D match, TRBD1 (7 bases). Germline V lookup: CDR1 MNHNY, CDR2 SVGAGI (reference sequence). This CDR3 has 14 residues. The V and J ends lost 6 bases and 2 bases respectively, with 13 bases between them. CDR3 sequence (DNA): TGTGCCAGCAGAAAGGGGGCGGGGCAAGAGACCCAGTACTTC. Its protein product is CASRKGAGQETQYF.

J is TRBJ1-1 and V is TRBV21-1. TRBV21-1 is a known pseudogene. CDR3 length: 13 residues. In DNA, the CDR3 is TGTGCCAGCAGCAAAGGGGAGCGACCTGAAGCTTTCTTT. Encoded protein: CASSKGERPEAFF.

The V and J genes are TRBV2 and TRBJ1-2; D call uncertain. The germline V gene has CDR1 SNHLY and CDR2 FYNNEI. The CDR3 totals 12 residues. V was trimmed by 7 bases and J by 4 bases, leaving 10 bases between them. The CDR3 DNA follows: TGTGCCAGCAAGGAGGTTAGCTATGGCTACACCTTC. It encodes CASKEVSYGYTF.

The chain combines TRBV28 with TRBJ2-3; the match to TRBD2 covers 7 bases. CDR3 size: 12 residues. Germline V lookup: CDR1 MDHEN, CDR2 SYDVKM. Unmatched junction bases numbered 0, after V lost 4 bases and J lost 5 bases. The CDR3 DNA reads as TGTGCCAGCAGTTCGGGGGGAGATACGCAGTATTTT. This encodes CASSSGGDTQYF.

The V call is TRBV6-6, the J call TRBJ2-1; 14 positions match TRBD2. CDR1 and CDR2 from the germline V gene are MNHNY and SVGAGI (reference sequence). CDR3 length: 16 residues. Trimming at V came to 5 bases and at J to 8 bases, leaving 8 bases not matched to a gene. CDR3 nucleotides: TGTGCCAGCAGTAAACCCGGGACTAGCGGGAGAGATGAGCAGTTCTTC. This translates into CASSKPGTSGRDEQFF.

This sequence joins TRBV29-1 and TRBJ1-2; D is undetermined. Deletions cut 7 bases from V and 5 bases from J, with 17 bases between. The CDR3 covers 13 residues. CDR1 is SQVTM and CDR2 is ANQGSEA in the germline V gene. CDR3 in DNA: TGCAGCGCCGCACTCGGGGAGGGATATGGCTACACCTTC. Translation gives CSAALGEGYGYTF.

The chain links TRBV4-1 to TRBJ2-1; D remains unclear. Germline assignment: CDR1 MGHRA and CDR2 YSYEKL. The CDR3 is 17 amino acids. The V and J ends lost 1 base and 5 bases respectively, with 18 bases between them. This chain's CDR3 is CASSQVYLGLQHNEQFF. Written as DNA, the CDR3 is TGCGCCAGCAGCCAAGTGTACTTGGGTTTACAGCACAATGAGCAGTTCTTC.